This record looks at one T cell receptor beta chain sequence and its context. Its antigen remains unidentified. Measured with immunoSEQ multiplex PCR; TCRdb has only the in-frame clones, and not every one. The sample consists of over 20,000 clones, around 80% of them appearing once. The data originate from a study of PD-1 blockade in classical Hodgkin lymphoma. The patients all showed relapse after autologous stem cell transplantation, while their brentuximab vedotin exposure varied. Findings of the study overall: Newly diagnosed patients were reported to start with lower TCR diversity than healthy donors. For complete responders, baseline diversity was comparable to that of newly diagnosed patients.

Germline loops: CDR1 MNHNS, CDR2 SASEGT. The CDR3 has 10 residues. The germline V and J ends were trimmed by 5 bases and 9 bases, with 5 bases remaining between them. The sequence derives from a human donor with classical Hodgkin lymphoma. The V call is TRBV6-1, the J call TRBJ2-1; D is unclear. The sequenced sample was peripheral blood mononuclear cells (PBMCs), obtained before the second cycle of nivolumab. In DNA, the CDR3 is TGTGCCAGCAGTAACACTGAGCAGTTCTTC. Translation gives CASSNTEQFF.